The clone carrying this T cell receptor delta chain was observed a handful of times. The target antigen is unknown. The sample is drawn from a study of delta chains in infants with herpesvirus infections. Study-level information: Postnatally CMV-infected infants were checked for a public fetal Vdelta1/Vgamma8 clonotype. Notes on the study in general: The public Vdelta1 clonotype appeared in about 20% of the 18 CMV-infected infants.

The germline CDR1 and CDR2 sequences are GEAIGNYY and EKD. This CDR3 is 19 amino acids long. The V gene end was trimmed by 0 bases and the J gene end by 0 bases; junction bases not matched to a gene: 6. Reverse transcription of PBMC RNA used primers specific for the gamma and delta chains. TCRdb used CATT to re-call clones from the RT-PCR reads. This sample carries roughly 1,500 delta-chain clones, roughly 30% of them seen once, and the ten largest clones take less than 7.5%. This TCR was sampled from a human donor who was a Ugandan infant, either HIV-exposed or HIV-unexposed (not recorded which). The chain couples TRDV2 to TRDJ3, with 8 positions matching TRDD3. This sample comprised peripheral blood, obtained at time point 1 of longitudinal follow-up. The CDR3 region has the DNA TGTGCCTGTGACACCGTACTGGGGGGATACTCCTGGGACACCCGACAGATGTTTTTC. It is translated as CACDTVLGGYSWDTRQMFF.